Presented here are 14 T cell receptor beta chains from one specimen sequenced in a study of somatic mutations in cytotoxic T cells in rheumatoid arthritis. TCRdb's table, derived via immunoSEQ multiplex PCR, lists solely in-frame clones and lacks some. Seen here are 3,500 to 5,000 clones, about 82% observed once, and the top ten hold around 30%. Sequenced input: CD8+ T cells sorted from blood. The receptors derive from a woman aged 60-70 years with rheumatoid arthritis.

The chain is built from TRBV9 and TRBJ1-2, with unresolved D. The V end lost 0 bases, the J end lost 3 bases, and 6 bases lay between the germline ends. The length of the CDR3 is 13 residues. The germline gives CDR1 SGDLS, CDR2 YYNGEE. The CDR3 DNA sequence: TGTGCCAGCAGCGTAGGAGGTCACTATGGCTACACCTTC. Translation gives CASSVGGHYGYTF.

The V call is TRBV5-1, the J call TRBJ2-1; D might be TRBD2 (6 bases). CDR1 is SGHRS and CDR2 is YFSETQ in the germline V gene. Trimming pared 0 bases from V and 3 bases from J, leaving 10 bases between. The CDR3 covers 15 residues. CDR3 protein: CASSLGDLDYNEQFF. CDR3 sequence (DNA): TGCGCCAGCAGCTTGGGGGACTTGGACTACAATGAGCAGTTCTTC.

V is TRBV28 and J is TRBJ1-1; maybe TRBD1 (6 bases). V lost 5 bases and J 0 bases, leaving 16 bases between the germline ends. Germline lookup yields CDR1 MDHEN and CDR2 SYDVKM. This CDR3 has 16 amino acids. The CDR3 nucleotides are TGTGCCAGCAGTATCCTCGGGGACAAGATGAACACTGAAGCTTTCTTT. This gives the protein CASSILGDKMNTEAFF.

The chain links TRBV11-2 to TRBJ2-3; tentative D call: TRBD1 (5 bases). The V gene lost 5 bases and the J gene lost 1 base, with 13 bases spanning the gap. The CDR3 loop spans 15 amino acids. Germline CDR1 is SGHAT and CDR2 is FQNNGV. The CDR3 DNA sequence: TGTGCCAGCAGCCCCGTTGGGGCCCGCACAGATACGCAGTATTTT. It codes for CASSPVGARTDTQYF.

In DNA, the CDR3 is TGTGCCAGCAGCTTGGAACTAGCGTATACAGATACGCAGTATTTT. Amino acids: CASSLELAYTDTQYF. The chain combines TRBV5-5 with TRBJ2-3; TRBD2 aligns across 7 bases. Germline V gene sequence: CDR1 SGHKS, CDR2 YYEKEE (reference sequence). The CDR3 extends over 15 amino acids. The trim removed 0 bases at V and 3 bases at J, leaving 4 bases unmatched.

CDR3 residues: CASSLGLLQNEKLFF. CDR3 DNA: TGTGCCAGTAGTCTGGGACTGCTCCAGAATGAAAAACTGTTTTTT. This chain connects TRBV19 to TRBJ1-4, with a possible D match to TRBD1 (5 bases). CDR1 LNHDA and CDR2 SQIVND come from the germline V gene (reference sequence). The CDR3 totals 15 residues. V lost 5 bases and J lost 5, with 15 bases in between. The full variable domain, rest sourced from reference TRBV19 and TRBJ1-4, is DGGITQSPKYLFRKEGQNVTLSCEQNLNHDAMYWYRQDPGQGLRLIYYSQIVNDFQKGDIAEGYSVSREKKESFPLTVTSAQKNPTAFYLCASSLGLLQNEKLFFGSGTQLSVL.

V gene TRBV10-3 combines with J gene TRBJ1-4; D uncertain. The V and J ends lost 3 bases and 3 bases respectively, with 8 bases between them. Germline V gene data show CDR1 as ENHRY and CDR2 as SYGVKD. This CDR3 comprises 14 residues. CDR3 loop: CAISDSEANEKLFF. DNA of the CDR3: TGTGCCATCAGTGACAGTGAGGCTAATGAAAAACTGTTTTTT.

V is TRBV7-2 and J is TRBJ2-3, with 9 bases identical to TRBD2. The CDR3 sequence is 19 residues long. Losses at the gene ends were 4 bases for V and 3 bases for J; bases not matched to a gene: 17. From germline, CDR1 is SGHTA and CDR2 FQGNSA. The CDR3 DNA reads as TGTGCCAGCAGCTCACCGGGCTCTAGCGGGGCTCACTATACAGATACGCAGTATTTT. Its protein is CASSSPGSSGAHYTDTQYF.

This chain links TRBV27 with TRBJ2-3, with TRBD1 as a possible D gene (6 bases). This CDR3 region has 14 residues. Trimming took off 1 base at V and 2 bases at J, with 7 bases between the two ends. Germline V gene sequence: CDR1 MNHEY, CDR2 SMNVEV (reference sequence). CDR3 sequence (DNA): TGTGCCAGCAGTTTATGGACAGTCACAGATACGCAGTATTTT. Translating gives CASSLWTVTDTQYF.

The rearrangement links TRBV30 to TRBJ2-2; 7 bases align to TRBD2. This CDR3 is 13 amino acids long. Losses at the gene ends were 3 bases for V and 7 bases for J; bases not matched to a gene: 5. The germline CDR1 and CDR2 sequences are GTSNPN and SVGIG (reference sequence). Here the CDR3 DNA reads TGTGCCTGGAGCCTCGGCGGGGGCGGGGAGCTGTTTTTT. Encoded protein: CAWSLGGGGELFF.

V usage is TRBV27 and J usage is TRBJ2-1; 9 bases are shared with TRBD1. This CDR3 contains 15 residues. Trimming at V came to 0 bases and at J to 7 bases, leaving 4 bases not matched to a gene. Germline CDR1 and CDR2: MNHEY and SMNVEV (reference sequence). The CDR3 sequence is CASSLSGTGMNEQFF. The CDR3 DNA follows: TGTGCCAGCAGTTTATCCGGGACAGGGATGAATGAGCAGTTCTTC.

In this sample, this clone turned up once. The V and J genes are TRBV5-6 and TRBJ2-1; 9 bases match TRBD2. Germline assignment: CDR1 SGHDT and CDR2 YYEEEE. V was clipped by 0 bases and J by 8 bases; unmatched bases: 12. This CDR3 is built from 17 residues. CDR3 bases: TGTGCCAGCAGCTTGGGCGGAGGCGGGGGGGCCGGCGATGAGCAGTTCTTC. This codes for CASSLGGGGGAGDEQFF.

This chain connects TRBV2 to TRBJ1-1; D gene ambiguous. The CDR3 is 15 amino acids. Trimming took 4 bases from V and 4 from J, leaving 16 bases between them. The germline CDR1 and CDR2 sequences are SNHLY and FYNNEI. This CDR3 reads CASSGQEGWATEAFF. DNA of the CDR3: TGTGCCAGCAGTGGCCAGGAGGGATGGGCCACTGAAGCTTTCTTT.

This clone was seen a handful of times. The chain links TRBV9 to TRBJ2-2; 14 bases line up with TRBD2. V trimming: 2 bases; J trimming: 5 bases; junction bases outside the gene matches: 2. Germline CDR1 SGDLS, CDR2 YYNGEE. The CDR3 consists of 16 residues. For the CDR3, the DNA is TGTGCCAGCAGCGTGTGGACTAGCGGGGGGACCGGGGAGCTGTTTTTT. Translating it yields CASSVWTSGGTGELFF.